A single T cell receptor (beta chain) is shown here with its context. This CDR3 has 14 residues. Trimming cost V 4 bases and J 8 bases, with 16 bases left between them. Germline values: CDR1 SGHRS, CDR2 YFSETQ. This record comes from a study of shared clonotypes between healthy human individuals. Using immunoSEQ multiplex PCR, the repertoire was profiled, and TCRdb retains in-frame clones only, with some absent. This sample has millions of clones; roughly nine tenths occur once, and the top ten carry 0.13% to 0.15%. The chain is built from TRBV5-1 and TRBJ2-4; D may be TRBD1 or TRBD2 (5 bases each). The TCR sequence derives from a man aged 18 to 29 in good health. What was sequenced was naive CD4+ T cells sorted from blood. Subset of the sample: CD45RA+ positively selected. The CDR3 spells CASSRGAMGDIQYF. CDR3 sequence (DNA): TGCGCCAGCAGCAGAGGGGCCATGGGAGACATTCAGTACTTC.